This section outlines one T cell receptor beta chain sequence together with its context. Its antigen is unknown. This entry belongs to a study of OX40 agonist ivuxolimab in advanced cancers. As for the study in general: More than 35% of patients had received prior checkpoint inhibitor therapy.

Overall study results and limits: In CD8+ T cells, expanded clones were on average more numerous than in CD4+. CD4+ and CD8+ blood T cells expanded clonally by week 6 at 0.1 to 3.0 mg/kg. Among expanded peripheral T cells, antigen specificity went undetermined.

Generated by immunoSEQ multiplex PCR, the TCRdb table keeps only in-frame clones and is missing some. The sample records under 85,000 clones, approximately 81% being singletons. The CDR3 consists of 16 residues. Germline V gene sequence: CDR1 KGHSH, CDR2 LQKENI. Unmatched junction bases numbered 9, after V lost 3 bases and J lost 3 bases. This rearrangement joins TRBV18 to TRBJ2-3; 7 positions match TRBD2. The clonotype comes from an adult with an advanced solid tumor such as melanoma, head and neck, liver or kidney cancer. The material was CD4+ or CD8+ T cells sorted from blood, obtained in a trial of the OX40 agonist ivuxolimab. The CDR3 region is CASSPYSVGGTDTQYF. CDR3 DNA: TGTGCCAGCTCACCTTATAGCGTGGGAGGGACAGATACGCAGTATTTT.